The 24 T cell receptor beta chains given below trace back to one sample, sequenced in a study of blood T cell repertoires in COVID-19. Using immunoSEQ multiplex PCR, the repertoire was profiled, and TCRdb retains in-frame clones only, with some absent. The repertoire includes 250,000 to 400,000 clones, 85% of them detected once, and 1.5% to 2% sits in the top ten. The sequencing input was PBMCs or T cells enriched from blood (not recorded which). The receptors here all came from a woman aged 25 to 39 who had been exposed to COVID-19.

This clone came up once. The chain recombines TRBV2 with TRBJ2-1, with TRBD1 as a possible D gene (6 bases). CDR3 length: 15 residues. Trimming removed 9 bases from V and 8 bases from J, with 23 bases in between. Germline V gives CDR1 SNHLY, CDR2 FYNNEI. CDR3 in amino acids: CARAADSFNHDEQFF. As DNA, the CDR3 is TGTGCCAGAGCGGCGGACAGCTTCAACCACGATGAGCAGTTCTTC.

V usage is TRBV28 and J usage is TRBJ1-1; 9 nucleotides align to TRBD1. Germline V gene sequence: CDR1 MDHEN, CDR2 SYDVKM. The J segment lost 1 base and the V segment lost 6 bases, leaving 9 bases of the junction unmatched. CDR3 size: 16 residues. The CDR3 DNA sequence: TGTGCCAGCAGACCCCAACCGGGACAGGGGAACACTGAAGCTTTCTTT. Protein: CASRPQPGQGNTEAFF.

The chain employs TRBV29-1 and TRBJ2-2; possibly TRBD2 for D (5 bases). In germline, CDR1 is SQVTM, CDR2 ANQGSEA. V was cut by 4 bases and J by 5 bases, with 8 bases left in between. This CDR3 comprises 12 residues. CDR3 residues: CSVGRLTGELFF. The CDR3 DNA reads TGCAGCGTTGGCAGACTAACCGGGGAGCTGTTTTTT.

This chain joins TRBV30 and TRBJ2-6; D perhaps matches TRBD1 (6 bases). This CDR3 region has 14 residues. Trimming left V 3 bases short and J 2 bases short, with 8 bases between. The germline V gene has CDR1 GTSNPN and CDR2 SVGIG (reference sequence). The CDR3 protein is CAWRKGAGANVLTF. The CDR3 coding sequence is TGTGCCTGGAGGAAGGGGGCTGGGGCCAACGTCCTGACTTTC.

The chain joins TRBV10-3 to TRBJ1-5, with D hard to call. The V end was cut by 0 bases, the J end by 5 bases, with 5 bases between. The CDR3 runs to 13 residues. CDR1 and CDR2 (germline): ENHRY, SYGVKD. In DNA form, the CDR3 reads TGTGCCATCAGTGAGTCGCCGGATCAGCCCCAGCATTTT. As protein: CAISESPDQPQHF.

This clone was picked up a small number of times. The V and J genes are TRBV3-1 (or the pseudogene TRBV3-2) and TRBJ2-3; a weak D match, TRBD2 (6 bases). Germline V lookup: CDR1 LGHDT, CDR2 YNNKEL (reference sequence). Trimming shortened V by 11 bases and J by 1 base, and 25 bases separated the two germline ends. This CDR3 contains 17 residues. Here the CDR3 reads CAPESGGTLDRTDTQYF. CDR3 nucleotides: TGTGCCCCGGAGTCCGGGGGTACCTTAGATCGCACAGATACGCAGTATTTT.

This clone was seen at least ten times. The rearrangement joins TRBV21-1 to TRBJ2-7; TRBD1 is the table's D call and was not checked against the DNA. TRBV21-1 is given as a pseudogene. The length of the CDR3 is 15 residues. This chain's CDR3 is CASSKAGHLAYEQYF. Here the CDR3 DNA reads TGTGCCAGCAGCAAAGCGGGGCATCTGGCCTACGAGCAGTACTTC.

The DNA of the CDR3 is TGTGCCAGCAAACCCAGGGTGCCTCAGCCCCAGCATTTT. This sequence encodes CASKPRVPQPQHF. The J gene is TRBJ1-5, the V gene TRBV6-5; D may be TRBD1 (5 bases). Trimming took off 7 bases at V and 6 bases at J, with 13 bases between the two ends. The CDR3 is 13 residues long. The germline CDR1 and CDR2 sequences are MNHEY and SVGAGI.

The CDR3 DNA reads as TGTGCCAGCAGCCGCGGGGGCTCCCGCTCCTACGAGCAGTACTTC. It yields the protein CASSRGGSRSYEQYF. The chain links TRBV3-1 (or the pseudogene TRBV3-2) to TRBJ2-7; possibly TRBD2 for D (7 bases). Germline assignment: CDR1 LGHDT and CDR2 YNNKEL (reference sequence). V gave up 4 bases and J gave up 0 bases, with 13 bases separating them. The CDR3 is made up of 15 amino acids.

The V and J genes are TRBV19 and TRBJ1-1; the match to TRBD1 covers 9 bases. The CDR3 covers 12 residues. Germline V gives CDR1 LNHDA, CDR2 SQIVND (reference sequence). Trimming removed 6 bases from V and 4 bases from J; junction bases left unmatched: 0. CDR3 coding DNA: TGTGCCAGTAGGACAGGGGGCACTGAAGCTTTCTTT. Translating gives CASRTGGTEAFF.

The rearrangement uses TRBV25-1 and TRBJ2-3; 10 positions agree with TRBD1. The CDR3 is 13 amino acids. From germline, CDR1 is MGHDK and CDR2 SYGVNS. Trimming removed 10 bases from V and 4 bases from J; junction bases left unmatched: 5. This chain's CDR3 is CATRGQGADTQYF. For the CDR3, the DNA is TGTGCCACCCGAGGACAGGGGGCAGATACGCAGTATTTT. The complete variable domain, with remaining parts taken from reference TRBV25-1 and TRBJ2-3, reads EADIYQTPRYLVIGTGKKITLECSQTMGHDKMYWYQQDPGMELHLIHYSYGVNSTEKGDLSSESTVSRIRTEHFPLTLESARPSHTSQYLCATRGQGADTQYFGPGTRLTVL.

The rearrangement uses TRBV14 and TRBJ2-3, with a possible D match to TRBD1 (6 bases). V was cut by 2 bases and J by 3 bases, with 9 bases left in between. Looked up from germline, CDR1 is SGHDN and CDR2 is FVKESK. CDR3 length: 14 residues. The DNA for the CDR3 is TGTGCCAGCAGCCAATCTACAGGGACAGATACGCAGTATTTT. Translated: CASSQSTGTDTQYF.

The chain combines TRBV7-9 with TRBJ2-7; the match to TRBD2 covers 10 bases. This CDR3 comprises 14 residues. V lost 5 bases, J lost 2 bases, and 3 bases stayed unmatched. Germline V gene lookup returns CDR1 SEHNR and CDR2 FQNEAQ (reference sequence). The CDR3 is CASSGLAGAYEQYF. The CDR3 DNA sequence: TGTGCCAGCAGCGGCCTAGCGGGAGCCTACGAGCAGTACTTC.

This rearrangement joins TRBV15 to TRBJ1-5; the match to TRBD1 covers 8 bases. The ends lost 9 bases at V and 1 base at J; junction bases unmatched: 14. The CDR3 is made up of 17 amino acids. From germline, CDR1 is LNHNV and CDR2 YYDKDF (reference sequence). In DNA form, the CDR3 reads TGTGCCACTTCGGACAGGGAGGGGAGGTTGAGCAATCAGCCCCAGCATTTT. Its translation: CATSDREGRLSNQPQHF. The full variable domain, in which reference TRBV15 and TRBJ1-5 provide the parts outside the CDR3, is DAMVIQNPRYQVTQFGKPVTLSCSQTLNHNVMYWYQQKSSQAPKLLFHYYDKDFNNEADTPDNFQSRRPNTSFCFLDIRSPGLGDTAMYLCATSDREGRLSNQPQHFGDGTRLSIL.

The rearrangement links TRBV19 to TRBJ1-2, with D possibly TRBD1 on 5 matching bases. The CDR3 loop spans 14 amino acids. Germline V gene data show CDR1 as LNHDA and CDR2 as SQIVND (reference sequence). Between the trimmed V and J ends, which lost 5 bases and 5 bases, there was a span of 15 bases. This CDR3 is CASSATGTQYGYTF. The CDR3 bases are TGTGCCAGTAGTGCGACCGGGACTCAATATGGCTACACCTTC.

The rearrangement uses TRBV7-3 and TRBJ2-1, with 11 bases aligning to TRBD2. The germline gives CDR1 SGHTA, CDR2 FQGTGA. V lost 0 bases to trimming and J lost 7 bases; unmatched junction nucleotides: 8. The CDR3 is 17 amino acids. Here the CDR3 DNA reads TGTGCCAGCAGCTTAACCCTAGCGGGGGGTTTAGGAAATGAGCAGTTCTTC. This encodes CASSLTLAGGLGNEQFF.

The genes are TRBV3-1 (or the pseudogene TRBV3-2) and TRBJ1-1; D call uncertain. This CDR3 is 15 amino acids long. Germline lookup yields CDR1 LGHDT and CDR2 YNNKEL (reference sequence). V lost 1 base to trimming and J lost 0 bases, with 9 bases between them. CDR3 sequence (DNA): TGTGCCAGCAGCCAAGGAGTCTTTCTGAACACTGAAGCTTTCTTT. It codes for CASSQGVFLNTEAFF.

The gene calls are TRBV28 and TRBJ1-6; weak D call: TRBD1 (6 bases). V was shortened by 5 bases and J by 9 bases, with 14 bases between the two germline ends. The CDR3 runs 14 residues. Germline V CDR1 and CDR2: MDHEN, SYDVKM. The CDR3: CASSPPGGSSPLHF. The CDR3 coding sequence is TGTGCCAGCAGTCCCCCTGGGGGCAGTTCACCCCTCCACTTT.

This clone was counted between two and nine times. The chain couples TRBV30 to TRBJ1-6; possible D gene TRBD1, 5 bases. The ends were cut back, 2 bases at V and 7 bases at J, with 24 bases in the middle. Germline loops: CDR1 GTSNPN, CDR2 SVGIG (reference sequence). There are 18 residues in the CDR3. For the CDR3, the DNA is TGTGCCTGGAGTCGGGCTGGGGCAGTTGGAACGTTAAATTCACCCCTCCACTTT. It encodes CAWSRAGAVGTLNSPLHF.

Note on this clone: At the DNA level, this CDR3 is encoded by other sequences in the same sample as well. The chain links TRBV9 to TRBJ2-1; tentatively, D is TRBD2 (7 bases). Per germline, CDR1 SGDLS and CDR2 YYNGEE. The CDR3 consists of 15 residues. V was pared by 2 bases and J by 1 base, with 10 bases between. This chain's CDR3 is CASSVGGLSYNEQFF. CDR3 DNA sequence: TGTGCCAGCAGCGTCGGGGGGCTATCCTACAATGAGCAGTTCTTC.

Points on this clone: One end of the junction varies from germline; a read error may be responsible. V usage is TRBV28 and J usage is TRBJ1-1; D gene unclear. Germline CDR1 MDHEN, CDR2 SYDVKM. The CDR3 has 14 amino acids. As DNA, the CDR3 is TGTGCCAGCATTTTATTTCGGCGGGACACTGAAGCTTTCTTT. This codes for CASILFRRDTEAFF.

The rearrangement uses TRBV30 and TRBJ1-3; maybe TRBD1 (5 bases). From germline, CDR1 is GTSNPN and CDR2 SVGIG (reference sequence). The CDR3 contains 15 residues. V lost 3 bases and J 2 bases, leaving 14 bases between the germline ends. The CDR3 reads CAWSDATVAGNTIYF. In DNA, the CDR3 is TGTGCCTGGAGCGACGCGACAGTAGCTGGAAACACCATATATTTT. Drawing the rest from reference TRBV30 and TRBJ1-3, the complete variable domain is SQTIHQWPATLVQPVGSPLSLECTVEGTSNPNLYWYRQAAGRGLQLLFYSVGIGQISSEVPQNLSASRPQDRQFILSSKKLLLSDSGFYLCAWSDATVAGNTIYFGEGSWLTVV.

CDR3: CASSMGQTYEQYF. The CDR3 DNA follows: TGTGCCAGCAGTATGGGACAGACTTACGAGCAGTACTTC. The genes are TRBV28 and TRBJ2-7, with 7 positions matching TRBD1. CDR1 MDHEN and CDR2 SYDVKM come from the germline V gene. The CDR3 contains 13 residues. After removal of 5 bases from V and 4 bases from J, the junction contained 5 bases not matched to a gene.

The chain carries TRBV9 and TRBJ2-1; 8 bases align to TRBD2. This CDR3 has 16 amino acids. V was clipped by 2 bases and J by 0 bases; unmatched bases: 4. The germline CDR1 and CDR2 sequences are SGDLS and YYNGEE. CDR3 nucleotide sequence: TGTGCCAGCAGCGTGGTAGCGGGGCTCTCCTACAATGAGCAGTTCTTC. This gives the protein CASSVVAGLSYNEQFF. The full variable domain, completed using reference TRBV9 and TRBJ2-1, is DSGVTQTPKHLITATGQRVTLRCSPRSGDLSVYWYQQSLDQGLQFLIQYYNGEERAKGNILERFSAQQFPDLHSELNLSSLELGDSALYFCASSVVAGLSYNEQFFGPGTRLTVL.